This TCR beta chain was identified in a study of identical twins. Study-level results: Zero-insertion analyses could be partly confounded by invariant MAIT and iNKT cells. Weaker excess sharing between twins was seen in beta out-of-frame sequences.

Germline V gene lookup returns CDR1 SQVTM and CDR2 ANQGSEA. V shed 4 bases and J shed 2 bases, with 16 bases lying between them. This CDR3 is 15 amino acids long. Healthy Caucasians were all of the donors. This clonotype was seen many times. No antigen is known for it. TCRdb processed the 5' RACE reads anew with MiXCR; each CDR3 protein has one entry. The table lists a few hundred thousand distinct CDR3 sequences, less than 20% of them singletons. The sequenced sample consisted of naive T cells sorted from blood. The rearrangement joins TRBV29-1 to TRBJ2-3; D is possibly TRBD1 (6 bases). This TCR came from a man aged 50 or older in good health. CDR3 in amino acids: CSVVYLDRNTDTQYF. The CDR3 region has the DNA TGCAGCGTTGTTTATTTGGACAGAAACACAGATACGCAGTATTTT.